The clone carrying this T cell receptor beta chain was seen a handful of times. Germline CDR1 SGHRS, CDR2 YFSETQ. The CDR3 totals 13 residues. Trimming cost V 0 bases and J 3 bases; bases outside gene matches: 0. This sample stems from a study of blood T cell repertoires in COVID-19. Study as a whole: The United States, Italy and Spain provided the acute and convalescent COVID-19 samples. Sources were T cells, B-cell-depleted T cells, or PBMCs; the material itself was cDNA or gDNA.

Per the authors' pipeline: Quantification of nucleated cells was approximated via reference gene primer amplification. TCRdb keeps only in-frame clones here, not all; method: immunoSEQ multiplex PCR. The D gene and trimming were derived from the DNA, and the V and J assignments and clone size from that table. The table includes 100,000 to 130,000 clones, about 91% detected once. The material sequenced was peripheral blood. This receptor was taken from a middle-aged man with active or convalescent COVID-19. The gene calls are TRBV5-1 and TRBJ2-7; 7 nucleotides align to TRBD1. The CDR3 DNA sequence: TGCGCCAGCAGCTTGGACAGGGGCTACGAGCAGTACTTC. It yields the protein CASSLDRGYEQYF.